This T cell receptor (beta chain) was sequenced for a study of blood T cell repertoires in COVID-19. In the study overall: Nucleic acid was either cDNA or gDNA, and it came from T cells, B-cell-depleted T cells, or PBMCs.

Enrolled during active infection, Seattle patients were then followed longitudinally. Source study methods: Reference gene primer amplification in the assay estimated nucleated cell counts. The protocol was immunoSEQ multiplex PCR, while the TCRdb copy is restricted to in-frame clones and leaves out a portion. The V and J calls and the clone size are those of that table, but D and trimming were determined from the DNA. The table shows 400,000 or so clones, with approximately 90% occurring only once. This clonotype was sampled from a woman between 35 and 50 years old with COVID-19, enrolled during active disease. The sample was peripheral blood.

CDR3 protein: CASRHTAVVSEAFF. For the CDR3, the DNA is TGTGCCAGCAGGCATACGGCGGTAGTCTCTGAAGCTTTCTTT. The chain recombines TRBV28 with TRBJ1-1, with D hard to call. Germline CDR1 MDHEN, CDR2 SYDVKM. This CDR3 spans 14 amino acids. V was clipped by 6 bases and J by 6 bases, with 17 bases between them.